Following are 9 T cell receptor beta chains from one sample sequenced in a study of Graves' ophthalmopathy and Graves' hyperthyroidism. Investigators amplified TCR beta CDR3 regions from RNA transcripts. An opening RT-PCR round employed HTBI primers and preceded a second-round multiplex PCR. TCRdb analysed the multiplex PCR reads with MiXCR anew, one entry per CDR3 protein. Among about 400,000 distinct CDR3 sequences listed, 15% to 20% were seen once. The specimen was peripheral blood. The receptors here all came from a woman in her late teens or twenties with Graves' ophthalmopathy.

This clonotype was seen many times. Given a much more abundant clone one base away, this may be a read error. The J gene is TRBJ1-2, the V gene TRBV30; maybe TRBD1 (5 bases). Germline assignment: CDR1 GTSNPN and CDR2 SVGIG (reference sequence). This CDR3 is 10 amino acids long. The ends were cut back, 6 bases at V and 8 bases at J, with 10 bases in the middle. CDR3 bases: TGTGCCTGCTGCGAGGGGGGCTACACCTTC. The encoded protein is CACCEGGYTF.

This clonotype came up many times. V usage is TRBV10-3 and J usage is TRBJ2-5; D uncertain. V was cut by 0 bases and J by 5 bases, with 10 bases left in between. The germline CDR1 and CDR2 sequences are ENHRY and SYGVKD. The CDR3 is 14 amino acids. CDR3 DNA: TGTGCCATCAGTGAGTCCTCCCCTTTGGAGACCCAGTACTTC. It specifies CAISESSPLETQYF.

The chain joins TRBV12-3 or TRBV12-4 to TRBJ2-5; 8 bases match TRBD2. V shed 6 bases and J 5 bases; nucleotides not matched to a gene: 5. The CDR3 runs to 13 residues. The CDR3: CASRAGAYETQYF. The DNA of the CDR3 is TGTGCCAGCAGAGCGGGAGCGTACGAGACCCAGTACTTC.

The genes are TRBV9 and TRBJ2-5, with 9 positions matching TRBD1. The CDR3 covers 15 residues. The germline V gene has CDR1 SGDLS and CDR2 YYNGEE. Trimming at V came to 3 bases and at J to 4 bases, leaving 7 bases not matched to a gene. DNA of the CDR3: TGTGCCAGCAGCGCCTTTTGGACAGGGGCAGAGACCCAGTACTTC. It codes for CASSAFWTGAETQYF.

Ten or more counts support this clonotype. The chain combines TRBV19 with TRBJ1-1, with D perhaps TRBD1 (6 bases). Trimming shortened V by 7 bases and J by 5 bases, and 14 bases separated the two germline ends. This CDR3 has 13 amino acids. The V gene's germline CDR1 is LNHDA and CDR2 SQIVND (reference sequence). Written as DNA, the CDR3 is TGTGCCAGTAAGCTAGGGGGGCGAACTGAAGCTTTCTTT. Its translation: CASKLGGRTEAFF.

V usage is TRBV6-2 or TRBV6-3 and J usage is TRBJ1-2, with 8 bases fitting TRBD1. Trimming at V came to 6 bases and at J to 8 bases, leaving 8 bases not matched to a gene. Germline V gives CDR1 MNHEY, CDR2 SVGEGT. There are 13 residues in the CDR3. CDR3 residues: CASRLGQGGGYTF. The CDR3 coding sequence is TGTGCCAGCAGGCTCGGACAGGGCGGAGGCTACACCTTC.

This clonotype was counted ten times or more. The chain's CDR3 is CASSPISTGSYEQYF. In nucleotides, the CDR3 is TGTGCCAGCAGCCCCATTTCGACAGGGTCCTACGAGCAGTACTTC. The J gene is TRBJ2-7, the V gene TRBV13; the match to TRBD1 covers 7 bases. CDR1 is PRHDT and CDR2 is FYEKMQ in the germline V gene (reference sequence). The CDR3 spans 15 residues. Trimming at V came to 5 bases and at J to 1 base, leaving 8 bases not matched to a gene.

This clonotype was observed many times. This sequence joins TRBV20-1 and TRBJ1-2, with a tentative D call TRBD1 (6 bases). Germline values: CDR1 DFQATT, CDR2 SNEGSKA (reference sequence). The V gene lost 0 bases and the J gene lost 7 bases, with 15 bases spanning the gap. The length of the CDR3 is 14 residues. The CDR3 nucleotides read TGCAGTGCTAGAGATCCTACTCGGACAGCTGGCTACACCTTC. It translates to CSARDPTRTAGYTF.

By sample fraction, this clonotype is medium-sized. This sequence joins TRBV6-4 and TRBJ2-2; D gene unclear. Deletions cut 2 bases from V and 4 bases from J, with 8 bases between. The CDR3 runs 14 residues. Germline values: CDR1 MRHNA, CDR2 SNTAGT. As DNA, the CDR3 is TGTGCCAGCAGTGACACGGCCAGCACCGGGGAGCTGTTTTTT. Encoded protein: CASSDTASTGELFF.